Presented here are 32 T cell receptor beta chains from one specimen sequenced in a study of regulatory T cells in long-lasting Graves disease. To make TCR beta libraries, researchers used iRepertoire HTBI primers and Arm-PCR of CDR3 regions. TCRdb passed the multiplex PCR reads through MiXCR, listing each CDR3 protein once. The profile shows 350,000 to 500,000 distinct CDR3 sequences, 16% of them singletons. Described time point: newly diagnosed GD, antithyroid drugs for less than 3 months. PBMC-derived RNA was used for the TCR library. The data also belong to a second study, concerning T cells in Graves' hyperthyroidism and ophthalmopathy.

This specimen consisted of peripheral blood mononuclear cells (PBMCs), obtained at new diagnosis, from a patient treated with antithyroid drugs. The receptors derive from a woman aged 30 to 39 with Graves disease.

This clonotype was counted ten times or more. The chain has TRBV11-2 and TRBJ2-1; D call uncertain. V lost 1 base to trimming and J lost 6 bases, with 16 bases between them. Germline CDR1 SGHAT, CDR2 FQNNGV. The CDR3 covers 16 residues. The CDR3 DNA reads TGTGCCAGCAGCTTAGCCGGGCGTAGTCCCAGCAATGAGCAGTTCTTC. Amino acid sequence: CASSLAGRSPSNEQFF. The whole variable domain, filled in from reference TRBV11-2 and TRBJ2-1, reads EAGVAQSPRYKIIEKRQSVAFWCNPISGHATLYWYQQILGQGPKLLIQFQNNGVVDDSQLPKDRFSAERLKGVDSTLKIQPAKLEDSAVYLCASSLAGRSPSNEQFFGPGTRLTVL.

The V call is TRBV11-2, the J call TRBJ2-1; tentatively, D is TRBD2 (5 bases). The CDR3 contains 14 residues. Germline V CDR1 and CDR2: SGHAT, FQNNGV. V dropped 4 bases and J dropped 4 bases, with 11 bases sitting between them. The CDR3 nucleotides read TGTGCCAGCAGCTCCCGGACTTTTTACAATGAGCAGTTCTTC. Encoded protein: CASSSRTFYNEQFF.

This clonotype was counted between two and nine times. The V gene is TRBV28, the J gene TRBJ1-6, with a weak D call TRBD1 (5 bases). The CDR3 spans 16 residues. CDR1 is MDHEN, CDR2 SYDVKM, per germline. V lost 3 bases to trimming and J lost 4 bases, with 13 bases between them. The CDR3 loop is CASSLVGGGYNSPLHF. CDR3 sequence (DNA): TGTGCCAGCAGTTTGGTGGGGGGTGGGTATAATTCACCCCTCCACTTT.

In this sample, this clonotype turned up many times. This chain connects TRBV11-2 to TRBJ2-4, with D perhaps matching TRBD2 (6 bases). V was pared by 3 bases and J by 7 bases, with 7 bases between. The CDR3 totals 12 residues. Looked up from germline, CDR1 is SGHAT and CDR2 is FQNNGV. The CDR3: CASSFGGNIQYF. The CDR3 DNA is TGTGCCAGCAGCTTTGGGGGGAACATTCAGTACTTC.

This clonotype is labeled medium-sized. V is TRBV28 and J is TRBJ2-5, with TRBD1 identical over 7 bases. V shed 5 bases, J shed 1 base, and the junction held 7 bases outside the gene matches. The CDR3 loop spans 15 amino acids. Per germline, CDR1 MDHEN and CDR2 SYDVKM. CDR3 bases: TGTGCCAGCAGTAGAGTGACAGGGCCCCAAGAGACCCAGTACTTC. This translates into CASSRVTGPQETQYF. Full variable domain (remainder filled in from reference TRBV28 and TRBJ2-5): DVKVTQSSRYLVKRTGEKVFLECVQDMDHENMFWYRQDPGLGLRLIYFSYDVKMKEKGDIPEGYSVSREKKERFSLILESASTNQTSMYLCASSRVTGPQETQYFGPGTRLLVL.

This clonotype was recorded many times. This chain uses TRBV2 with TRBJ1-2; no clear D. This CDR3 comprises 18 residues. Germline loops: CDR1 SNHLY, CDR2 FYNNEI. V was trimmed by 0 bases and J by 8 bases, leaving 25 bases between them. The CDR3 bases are TGTGCCAGCAGTGAAGCGAGCTTCCCACCCGGGCTTAAAGCGGGCTACACCTTC. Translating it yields CASSEASFPPGLKAGYTF.

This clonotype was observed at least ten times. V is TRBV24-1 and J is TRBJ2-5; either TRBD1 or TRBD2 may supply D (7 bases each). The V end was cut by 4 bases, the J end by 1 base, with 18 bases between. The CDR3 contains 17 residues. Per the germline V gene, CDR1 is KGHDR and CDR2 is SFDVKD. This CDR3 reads CATSDPRQGGSQETQYF. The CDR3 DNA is TGTGCCACCAGTGACCCCCGACAGGGCGGGAGCCAAGAGACCCAGTACTTC.

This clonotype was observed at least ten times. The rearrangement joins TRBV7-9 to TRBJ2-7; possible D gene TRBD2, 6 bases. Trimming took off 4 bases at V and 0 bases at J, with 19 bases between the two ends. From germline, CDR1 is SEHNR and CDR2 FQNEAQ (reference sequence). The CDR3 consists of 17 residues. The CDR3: CASSSTAEAGISYEQYF. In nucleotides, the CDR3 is TGTGCCAGCAGCTCCACCGCAGAGGCGGGAATCTCCTACGAGCAGTACTTC. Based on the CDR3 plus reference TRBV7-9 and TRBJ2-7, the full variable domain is DTGVSQNPRHKITKRGQNVTFRCDPISEHNRLYWYRQTLGQGPEFLTYFQNEAQLEKSRLLSDRFSAERPKGSFSTLEIQRTEQGDSAMYLCASSSTAEAGISYEQYFGPGTRLTVT.

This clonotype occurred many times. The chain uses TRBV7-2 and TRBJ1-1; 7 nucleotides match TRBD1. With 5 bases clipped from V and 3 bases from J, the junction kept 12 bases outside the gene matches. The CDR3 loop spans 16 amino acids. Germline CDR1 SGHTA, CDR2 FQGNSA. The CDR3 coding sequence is TGTGCCAGCAGCGACTACAGGGGACGAGGCGACACTGAAGCTTTCTTT. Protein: CASSDYRGRGDTEAFF.

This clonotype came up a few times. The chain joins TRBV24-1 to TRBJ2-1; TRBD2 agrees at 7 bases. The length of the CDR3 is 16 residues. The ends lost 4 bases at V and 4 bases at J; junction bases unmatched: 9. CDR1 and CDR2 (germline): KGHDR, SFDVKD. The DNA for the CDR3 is TGTGCCACCAGTGACACCTCCGGGACTACATACAATGAGCAGTTCTTC. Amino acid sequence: CATSDTSGTTYNEQFF.

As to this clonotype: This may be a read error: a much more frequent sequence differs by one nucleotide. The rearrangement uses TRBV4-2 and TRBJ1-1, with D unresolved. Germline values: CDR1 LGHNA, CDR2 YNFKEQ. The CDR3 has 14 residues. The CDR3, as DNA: TGTGCCAGCAGACAAGCTACGTGGGCCACTGAAGCTTTCTTT. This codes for CASRQATWATEAFF.

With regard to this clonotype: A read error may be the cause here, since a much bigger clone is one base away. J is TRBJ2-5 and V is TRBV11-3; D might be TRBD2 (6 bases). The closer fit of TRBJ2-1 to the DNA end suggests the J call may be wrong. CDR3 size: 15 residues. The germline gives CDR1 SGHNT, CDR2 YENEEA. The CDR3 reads CASSLARDSQETQFF. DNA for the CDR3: TGTGCCAGCAGCCTCGCCCGGGACTCCCAAGAGACCCAGTTCTTC.

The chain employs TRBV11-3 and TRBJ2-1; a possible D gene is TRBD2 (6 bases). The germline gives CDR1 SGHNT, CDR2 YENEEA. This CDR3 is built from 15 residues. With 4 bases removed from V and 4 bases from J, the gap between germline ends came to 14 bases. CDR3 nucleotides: TGTGCCAGCAGCTCCGCCGGGAGAAGATACAATGAGCAGTTCTTC. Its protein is CASSSAGRRYNEQFF.

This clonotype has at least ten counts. CDR3 bases: TGTGCCAGCAGGACGTCAGGGCTAACCGGGGAGCTGTTTTTT. Its translation: CASRTSGLTGELFF. V gene TRBV5-6 combines with J gene TRBJ2-2; weak D call: TRBD1 (5 bases). V shed 5 bases and J shed 5 bases, with 13 bases lying between them. The CDR3 consists of 14 residues. Per germline, CDR1 SGHDT and CDR2 YYEEEE.

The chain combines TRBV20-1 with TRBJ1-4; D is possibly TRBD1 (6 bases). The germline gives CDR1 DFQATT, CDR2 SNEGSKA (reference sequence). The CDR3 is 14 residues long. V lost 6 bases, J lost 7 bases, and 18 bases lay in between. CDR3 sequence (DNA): TGCAGTGCCAACCCAGGAGGAGGGGGTGAAAAACTGTTTTTT. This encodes CSANPGGGGEKLFF.

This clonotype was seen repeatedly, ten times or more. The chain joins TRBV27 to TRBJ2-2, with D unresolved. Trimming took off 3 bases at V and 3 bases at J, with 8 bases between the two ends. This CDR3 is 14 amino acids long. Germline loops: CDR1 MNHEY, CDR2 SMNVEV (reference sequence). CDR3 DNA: TGTGCCAGCAGTTTTGACGGCTACACCGGGGAGCTGTTTTTT. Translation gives CASSFDGYTGELFF.

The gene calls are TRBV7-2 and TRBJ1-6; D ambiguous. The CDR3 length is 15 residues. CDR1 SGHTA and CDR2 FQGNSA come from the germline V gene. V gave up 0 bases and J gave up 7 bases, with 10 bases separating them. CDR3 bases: TGTGCCAGCAGCTTAGCTCACATCACAAATTCACCCCTCCACTTT. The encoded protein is CASSLAHITNSPLHF.

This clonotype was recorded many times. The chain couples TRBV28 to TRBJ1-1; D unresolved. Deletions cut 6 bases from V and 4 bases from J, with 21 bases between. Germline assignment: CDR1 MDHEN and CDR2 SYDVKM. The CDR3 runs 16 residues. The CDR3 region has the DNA TGTGCCAGCAGGCAAAACAGCTTACCTTGGGGCACTGAAGCTTTCTTT. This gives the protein CASRQNSLPWGTEAFF.

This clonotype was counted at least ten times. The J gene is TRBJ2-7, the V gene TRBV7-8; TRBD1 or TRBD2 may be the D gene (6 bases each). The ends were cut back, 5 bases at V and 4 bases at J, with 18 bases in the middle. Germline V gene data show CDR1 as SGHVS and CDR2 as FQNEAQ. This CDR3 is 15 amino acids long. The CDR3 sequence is CASSPQGGALYEQYF. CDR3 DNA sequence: TGTGCCAGCAGCCCACAGGGAGGTGCTCTATACGAGCAGTACTTC.

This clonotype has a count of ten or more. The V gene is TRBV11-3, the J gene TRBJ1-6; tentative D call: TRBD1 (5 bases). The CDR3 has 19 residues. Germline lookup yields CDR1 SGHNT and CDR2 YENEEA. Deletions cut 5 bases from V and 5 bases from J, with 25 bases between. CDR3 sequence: CASSPRGPHRQQNNSPLHF. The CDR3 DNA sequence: TGTGCCAGCAGCCCCCGGGGTCCCCACAGGCAGCAGAATAATTCACCCCTCCACTTT.

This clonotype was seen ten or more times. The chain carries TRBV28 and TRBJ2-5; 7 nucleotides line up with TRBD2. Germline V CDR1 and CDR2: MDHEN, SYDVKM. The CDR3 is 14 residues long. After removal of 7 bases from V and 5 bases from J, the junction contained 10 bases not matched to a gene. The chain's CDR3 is CASTPPGGGETQYF. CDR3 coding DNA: TGTGCCAGCACCCCCCCGGGGGGAGGGGAGACCCAGTACTTC.

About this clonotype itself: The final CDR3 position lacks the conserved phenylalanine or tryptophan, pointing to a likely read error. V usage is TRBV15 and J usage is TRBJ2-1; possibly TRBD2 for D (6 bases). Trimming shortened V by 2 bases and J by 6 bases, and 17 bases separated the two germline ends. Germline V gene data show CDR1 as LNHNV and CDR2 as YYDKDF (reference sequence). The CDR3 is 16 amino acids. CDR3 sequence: CATSRPTRDSFNEQFS. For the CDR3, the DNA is TGTGCCACCAGCAGACCAACCCGGGACTCGTTCAATGAGCAGTTCTCC.

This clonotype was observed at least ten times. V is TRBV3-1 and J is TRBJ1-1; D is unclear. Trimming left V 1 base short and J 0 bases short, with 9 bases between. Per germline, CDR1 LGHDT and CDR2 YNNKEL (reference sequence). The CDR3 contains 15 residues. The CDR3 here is CASSQGSTLNTEAFF. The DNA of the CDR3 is TGTGCCAGCAGCCAAGGATCTACCCTGAACACTGAAGCTTTCTTT. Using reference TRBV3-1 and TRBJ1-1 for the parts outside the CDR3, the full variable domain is DTAVSQTPKYLVTQMGNDKSIKCEQNLGHDTMYWYKQDSKKFLKIMFSYNNKELIINETVPNRFSPKSPDKAHLNLHINSLELGDSAVYFCASSQGSTLNTEAFFGQGTRLTVV.

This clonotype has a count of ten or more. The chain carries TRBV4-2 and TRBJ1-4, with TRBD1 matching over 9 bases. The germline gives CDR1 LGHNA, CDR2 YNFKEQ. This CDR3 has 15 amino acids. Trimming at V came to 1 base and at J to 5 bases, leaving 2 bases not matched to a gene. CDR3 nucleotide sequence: TGTGCCAGCAGCCAAGCAGGGACAGGGAATGAAAAACTGTTTTTT. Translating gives CASSQAGTGNEKLFF.

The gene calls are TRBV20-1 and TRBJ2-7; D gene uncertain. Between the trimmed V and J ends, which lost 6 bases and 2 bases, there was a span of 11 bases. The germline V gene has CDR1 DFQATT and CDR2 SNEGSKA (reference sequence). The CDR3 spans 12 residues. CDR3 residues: CSATPDTYEQYF. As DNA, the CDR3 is TGCAGTGCCACACCGGATACCTACGAGCAGTACTTC.

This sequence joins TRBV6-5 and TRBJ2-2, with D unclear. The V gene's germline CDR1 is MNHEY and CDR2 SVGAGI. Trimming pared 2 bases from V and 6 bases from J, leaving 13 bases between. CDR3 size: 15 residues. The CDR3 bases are TGTGCCAGCAGTTACCTCTCTAGATTCGCCGGGGAGCTGTTTTTT. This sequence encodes CASSYLSRFAGELFF.

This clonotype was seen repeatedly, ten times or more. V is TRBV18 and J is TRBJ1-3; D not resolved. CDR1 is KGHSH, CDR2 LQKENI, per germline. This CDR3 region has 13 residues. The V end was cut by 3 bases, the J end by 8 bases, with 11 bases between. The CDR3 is CASSPMDGYTIYF. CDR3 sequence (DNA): TGTGCCAGCTCACCCATGGACGGTTACACCATATATTTT. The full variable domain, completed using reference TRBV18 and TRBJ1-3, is NAGVMQNPRHLVRRRGQEARLRCSPMKGHSHVYWYRQLPEEGLKFMVYLQKENIIDESGMPKERFSAEFPKEGPSILRIQQVVRGDSAAYFCASSPMDGYTIYFGEGSWLTVV.

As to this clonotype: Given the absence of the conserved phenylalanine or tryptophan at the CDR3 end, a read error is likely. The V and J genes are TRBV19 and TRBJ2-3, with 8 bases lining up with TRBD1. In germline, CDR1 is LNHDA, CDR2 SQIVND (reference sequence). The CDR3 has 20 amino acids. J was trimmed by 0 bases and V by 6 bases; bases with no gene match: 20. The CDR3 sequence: CASSLDRGFLLSASTDTQYS. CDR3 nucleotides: TGTGCCAGTAGCCTCGACAGGGGATTCTTACTATCTGCTAGCACAGATACGCAGTATTCT.

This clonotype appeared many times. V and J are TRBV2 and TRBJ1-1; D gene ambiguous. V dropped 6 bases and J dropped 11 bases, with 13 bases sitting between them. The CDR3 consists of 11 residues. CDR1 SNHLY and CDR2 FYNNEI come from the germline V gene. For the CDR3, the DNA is TGTGCCAGCAGCGGAGGGTTCGGGGCTTTCTTT. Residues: CASSGGFGAFF.

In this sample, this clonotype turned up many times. DNA of the CDR3: TGTGCCACCAGTGAAAGGACTAGCGGGAAAGTGACCGGGGAGCTGTTTTTT. The encoded protein is CATSERTSGKVTGELFF. V gene TRBV24-1 combines with J gene TRBJ2-2; 12 nucleotides match TRBD2. Germline V gene data show CDR1 as KGHDR and CDR2 as SFDVKD. V gave up 4 bases and J gave up 5 bases; unmatched junction bases: 7. The CDR3 loop spans 17 amino acids.

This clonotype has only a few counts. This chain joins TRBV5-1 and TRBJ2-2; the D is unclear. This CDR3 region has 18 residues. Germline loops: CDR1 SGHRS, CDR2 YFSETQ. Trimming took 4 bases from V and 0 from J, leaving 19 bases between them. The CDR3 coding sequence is TGCGCCAGCAGCGCTGGAGCCCTTAGAGGAGCGAACACCGGGGAGCTGTTTTTT. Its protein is CASSAGALRGANTGELFF.

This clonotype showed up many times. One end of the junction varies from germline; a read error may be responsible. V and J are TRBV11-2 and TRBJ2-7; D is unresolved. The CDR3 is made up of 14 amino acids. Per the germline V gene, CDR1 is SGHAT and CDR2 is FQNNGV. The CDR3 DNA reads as TGTGCCAGCAGCTTAGATCGGTGGCGAGAGGACCTTCGCTTC. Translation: CASSLDRWREDLRF.